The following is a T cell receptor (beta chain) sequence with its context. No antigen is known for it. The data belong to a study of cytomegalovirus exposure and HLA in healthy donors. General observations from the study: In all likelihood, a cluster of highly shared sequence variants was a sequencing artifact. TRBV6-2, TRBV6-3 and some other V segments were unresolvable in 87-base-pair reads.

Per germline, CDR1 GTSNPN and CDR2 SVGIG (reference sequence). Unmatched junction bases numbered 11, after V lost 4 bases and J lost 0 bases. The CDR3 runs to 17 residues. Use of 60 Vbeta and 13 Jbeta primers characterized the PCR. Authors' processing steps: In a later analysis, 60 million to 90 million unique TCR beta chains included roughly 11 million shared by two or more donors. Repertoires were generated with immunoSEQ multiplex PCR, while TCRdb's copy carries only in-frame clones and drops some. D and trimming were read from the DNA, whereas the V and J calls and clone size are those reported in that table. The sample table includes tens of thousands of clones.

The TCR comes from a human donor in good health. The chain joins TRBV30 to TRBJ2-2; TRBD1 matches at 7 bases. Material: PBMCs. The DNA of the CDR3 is TGTGCCTGGACGCCGCCCCCGGGACAGTCGAACACCGGGGAGCTGTTTTTT. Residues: CAWTPPPGQSNTGELFF.